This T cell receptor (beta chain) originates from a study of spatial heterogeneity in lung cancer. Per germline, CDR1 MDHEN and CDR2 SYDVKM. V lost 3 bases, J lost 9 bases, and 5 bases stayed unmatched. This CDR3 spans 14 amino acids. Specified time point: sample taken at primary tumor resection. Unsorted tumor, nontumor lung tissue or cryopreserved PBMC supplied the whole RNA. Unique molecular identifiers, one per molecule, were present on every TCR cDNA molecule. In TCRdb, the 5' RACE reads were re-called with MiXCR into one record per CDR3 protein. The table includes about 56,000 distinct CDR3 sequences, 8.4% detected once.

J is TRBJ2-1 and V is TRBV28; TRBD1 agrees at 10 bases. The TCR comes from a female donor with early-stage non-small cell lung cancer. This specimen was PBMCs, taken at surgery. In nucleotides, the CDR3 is TGTGCCAGCAGTTTTTCCGGGACAGGGGTTGAGCAGTTCTTC. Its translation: CASSFSGTGVEQFF.